One sample yielded the 14 T cell receptor beta chains listed below, sequenced in a study of blood T cell repertoires in COVID-19 (dated by TCRdb to about 2020). Library preparation was by the immunoSEQ multiplex PCR assay. This is the immuneACCESS table as TCRdb keeps it, with only in-frame sequences that have V and J called. A part of the clones is gone; compared with another copy, unresolved V genes explain less than half, and the rest is unexplained. The sample contains about 100,000 clones, approximately 81% of them found a single time. About 4.1% of the sample goes to the ten largest clones. Sequencing was done on a sample of peripheral blood. These receptor sequences come from a man aged 55 to 70 with acute or convalescent COVID-19.

This chain joins TRBV4-2 and TRBJ1-5; no clear D. Germline CDR1 reads LGHNA; CDR2 reads YNFKEQ. V lost 0 bases to trimming and J lost 4 bases, with 7 bases between them. There are 14 residues in the CDR3. The CDR3 region has the DNA TGTGCCAGCAGCCAAGAATCAGGAAATCAGCCCCAGCATTTT. Protein sequence: CASSQESGNQPQHF.

This clone has a handful of counts. The V gene is TRBV12-3 or TRBV12-4, the J gene TRBJ2-7; TRBD1 matches at 8 bases. J lost 11 bases, V lost 1 base, and 7 bases had no gene match. This CDR3 is built from 13 residues. The CDR3 nucleotides are TGTGCCAGCAGTTTAGGAGGACAGGGCGGGAAGTACTTC. This encodes CASSLGGQGGKYF.

This rearrangement joins TRBV27 to TRBJ2-1; D perhaps matches TRBD2 (6 bases). The CDR3 covers 16 residues. V was cut by 3 bases and J by 7 bases, with 19 bases left in between. Looked up from germline, CDR1 is MNHEY and CDR2 is SMNVEV (reference sequence). The CDR3 DNA sequence: TGTGCCAGCAGTTTCATGGGCCCGACTAGTGGGAATGAGCAGTTCTTC. It encodes CASSFMGPTSGNEQFF.

This chain joins TRBV27 and TRBJ1-1, with 7 nucleotides matching TRBD1. J gave up 3 bases and V 5 bases, and 6 bases lay outside the gene matches. Germline assignment: CDR1 MNHEY and CDR2 SMNVEV (reference sequence). The CDR3 is 14 residues long. CDR3 sequence: CASSLDREDTEAFF. In nucleotides, the CDR3 is TGTGCCAGCAGTCTCGACAGGGAGGACACTGAAGCTTTCTTT.

The V and J genes are TRBV19 and TRBJ1-3; D perhaps matches TRBD1 (5 bases). The CDR3 has 18 residues. From germline, CDR1 is LNHDA and CDR2 SQIVND (reference sequence). Trimming cost V 5 bases and J 0 bases, with 20 bases left between them. Here the CDR3 DNA reads TGTGCCAGTAGTTTCAGGGTAGAACGGAAAAGCTCTGGAAACACCATATATTTT. This encodes CASSFRVERKSSGNTIYF.

The V gene is TRBV24-1, the J gene TRBJ2-7, with a tentative D call TRBD2 (6 bases). V shed 4 bases and J shed 3 bases, with 9 bases lying between them. The CDR3 has 13 residues. Germline V lookup: CDR1 KGHDR, CDR2 SFDVKD. The CDR3 region has the DNA TGTGCCACCAGTGAGGGACTCTTCTACGAGCAGTACTTC. As protein: CATSEGLFYEQYF.

The V gene is TRBV4-3, the J gene TRBJ2-1; the D gene is possibly TRBD1 (6 bases). V gave up 4 bases and J gave up 6 bases, with 16 bases separating them. CDR1 is LGHNA and CDR2 is YSLEER in the germline V gene. This CDR3 has 15 residues. As DNA, the CDR3 is TGCGCCAGCAGCCGGAGACACGGGACACTCAATGAGCAGTTCTTC. It translates to CASSRRHGTLNEQFF.

The V call is TRBV12-3 or TRBV12-4, the J call TRBJ1-3; D not resolved. CDR3 size: 12 residues. The V end was cut by 0 bases, the J end by 13 bases, with 10 bases between. The CDR3 DNA reads TGTGCCAGCAGTTTAGCGTCGGTTCGTATATATTTT. Encoded protein: CASSLASVRIYF.

The J gene is TRBJ1-1, the V gene TRBV6-1, with D hard to call. Germline loops: CDR1 MNHNS, CDR2 SASEGT. Between the trimmed V and J ends, which lost 5 bases and 7 bases, there was a span of 11 bases. The CDR3 spans 12 residues. The DNA for the CDR3 is TGTGCCAGCAGTTTAGGAGGAGGTGAAGCTTTCTTT. Its translation: CASSLGGGEAFF.

The rearrangement uses TRBV11-2 and TRBJ2-7; possibly TRBD1 for D (6 bases). Germline CDR1 is SGHAT and CDR2 is FQNNGV. There are 16 residues in the CDR3. V dropped 1 base and J dropped 2 bases, with 15 bases sitting between them. The CDR3 region has the DNA TGTGCCAGCAGCTTAGCGCGCAGGGGACCTACCTACGAGCAGTACTTC. Translating gives CASSLARRGPTYEQYF.

This chain joins TRBV6-5 and TRBJ1-2, with 7 bases identical to TRBD1. Germline V gives CDR1 MNHEY, CDR2 SVGAGI. This CDR3 has 13 residues. V trimming: 6 bases; J trimming: 2 bases; junction bases outside the gene matches: 3. Here the CDR3 DNA reads TGTGCCAGCAGAAGGGACAGCAACTATGGCTACACCTTC. Residues: CASRRDSNYGYTF.

The chain joins TRBV6-2 or TRBV6-3 to TRBJ1-5, with D uncertain. The CDR3 has 15 amino acids. Trimming pared 6 bases from V and 5 bases from J, leaving 17 bases between. From germline, CDR1 is MNHEY and CDR2 SVGEGT. CDR3 nucleotides: TGTGCCAGCAGGCCTACCCCATTGAGGTATCAGCCCCAGCATTTT. This sequence encodes CASRPTPLRYQPQHF.

The V call is TRBV4-2, the J call TRBJ1-3; possible D gene TRBD1, 5 bases. The V end lost 3 bases, the J end lost 0 bases, and 12 bases lay between the germline ends. Germline CDR1 is LGHNA and CDR2 is YNFKEQ. The CDR3 has 16 amino acids. The CDR3 here is CASSHTGDYSGNTIYF. The CDR3 DNA reads as TGTGCCAGCAGCCACACAGGTGATTACTCTGGAAACACCATATATTTT.

On this clone: Other nucleotide sequences from this sample produce the same CDR3. This chain joins TRBV24-1 and TRBJ1-2; no clear D gene. CDR3 length: 14 residues. V dropped 3 bases and J dropped 0 bases, with 7 bases sitting between them. Looked up from germline, CDR1 is KGHDR and CDR2 is SFDVKD. DNA of the CDR3: TGTGCCACCAGTGATCGGGTAACTAACTATGGCTACACCTTC. Encoded protein: CATSDRVTNYGYTF.